The source of this T cell receptor beta chain is a study of cytomegalovirus exposure and HLA in healthy donors. Study results and caveats: The study recorded fewer than 200 TCR beta chains that were cytomegalovirus-associated. In vitro testing confirmed a few CMV-associated chains as specific for CMV antigens.

Healthy bone marrow donors made up the donor group. For this clone: Antigen: not known.

Germline loops: CDR1 SGHRS, CDR2 YFSETQ. The CDR3 length is 15 residues. V dropped 6 bases and J dropped 3 bases, with 19 bases sitting between them. Vbeta (60) and Jbeta (13) primers were used in the PCR. Assay used: immunoSEQ multiplex PCR; TCRdb lists only in-frame clones, some missing. The table records about 190,000 clones, nearly 80% of them present only once. Sequencing was performed on PBMCs. This clonotype was obtained from a young woman in good health and CMV-seropositive. The V call is TRBV5-1, the J call TRBJ2-7; D ambiguous. The CDR3 nucleotides read TGCGCCAGCACGGGTTTAAGTGGAACTCTCTACGAGCAGTACTTC. Protein sequence: CASTGLSGTLYEQYF. Full variable domain (outside the CDR3, taken from reference TRBV5-1 and TRBJ2-7): KAGVTQTPRYLIKTRGQQVTLSCSPISGHRSVSWYQQTPGQGLQFLFEYFSETQRNKGNFPGRFSGRQFSNSRSEMNVSTLELGDSALYLCASTGLSGTLYEQYFGPGTRLTVT.